The rows below give T cell receptor beta chains drawn from one sample of a study of Ad26.COV2.S vaccination and SARS-CoV-2 variants. The protocol was immunoSEQ multiplex PCR, while the TCRdb copy is restricted to in-frame clones and leaves out a portion. The sample contains hundreds of thousands of clones, more than 80% of which appear only once. The sample consisted of peripheral blood, taken in a trial of Ad26.COV2.S vaccine versus placebo. These receptors were taken from a person between 18 and 65 years old who received the Ad26.COV2.S COVID-19 vaccine or a placebo. CDR3s include the opening cysteine and the closing phenylalanine or tryptophan. Each record gives: clone size, J gene, D gene, V gene, CDR3 DNA, CDR3 protein. D genes are given only for firm matches. Clone sizes are given selectively: once, few, many, or a class where the clone is expanded.

>NA|TRBJ2-1|NA|TRBV5-4
TGTGCCAGCAGCTTGCAAGTCTCCTACAATGAGCAGTTCTTC
CASSLQVSYNEQFF
>NA|TRBJ2-7|NA|TRBV7-9
TGTGCCAGCAGCTGGGATGACGGGGCGTACTACGAGCAGTACTTC
CASSWDDGAYYEQYF
>few|TRBJ2-7|TRBD1|TRBV6-2/TRBV6-3
TGTGCCAGCAGTTACCCCCGGACAAGGACAGGGGGCGCAATTTACGAGCAGTACTTC
CASSYPRTRTGGAIYEQYF
>NA|TRBJ2-3|NA|TRBV7-2
TGTGCCAGCAGCTTAGCGCGGGATGACACGCAGTATTTT
CASSLARDDTQYF
>NA|TRBJ2-1|TRBD2|TRBV24-1
TGTGCCACCGGCGCGGGGGACGAAAGCGGGAGAGGGTATGAGCAGTTCTTC
CATGAGDESGRGYEQFF
>NA|TRBJ1-5|TRBD1|TRBV19
TGTGCCAGCGGGACAGGGATAAATCAGCCCCAGCATTTT
CASGTGINQPQHF
>NA|TRBJ1-1|TRBD1|TRBV5-1
TGCGCCAGCAGCTCAGGACAGGGATATGAAGCTTTCTTT
CASSSGQGYEAFF
>once|TRBJ2-3|TRBD1|TRBV4-1
TGCGCCACCTCGGACAGGGTGAGCACAGATACGCAGTATTTT
CATSDRVSTDTQYF
>NA|TRBJ2-7|NA|TRBV24-1
TGTGCCACCAGTGATTACGATTCCTACGAGCAGTACTTC
CATSDYDSYEQYF
>NA|TRBJ2-3|TRBD1|TRBV11-3
TGTGCCAGCAGCTCTTATCTACAGGGGAATACGCAGTATTTT
CASSSYLQGNTQYF
>NA|TRBJ2-1|TRBD2|TRBV6-5
TGTGCCAGCAGTTACGGTAGCGGGGGTGAGCAGTTCTTC
CASSYGSGGEQFF
>NA|TRBJ2-5|TRBD1|TRBV29-1
TGCAGCGTTGAAATCCAGGACAGGGGGCTTGAAGAGACCCAGTACTTC
CSVEIQDRGLEETQYF
>NA|TRBJ1-6|NA|TRBV30
TGTGCCTGGAGTGTTATTATTGGCACCAGCTCCTATAATTCACCCCTCCACTTT
CAWSVIIGTSSYNSPLHF
>NA|TRBJ2-7|TRBD2|TRBV18
TGTGCCAGCTATTCCGGGACTAGCGGGAGGAACCCCTACGAGCAGTACTTC
CASYSGTSGRNPYEQYF
>NA|TRBJ2-2|NA|TRBV3-1/TRBV3-2
TGTGCCAGCAGCCCCGACCTAGGGATTGGAGGGGAGCTGTTTTTT
CASSPDLGIGGELFF
>NA|TRBJ1-4|NA|TRBV29-1
TGCAGCGTTGTCGGGGAAGGGGCTACTAATGAAAAACTGTTTTTT
CSVVGEGATNEKLFF
>NA|TRBJ1-5|NA|TRBV18
TGTGCCAGCTCACCGGACGGTCCTTCGAGGGGCAATCAGCCCCAGCATTTT
CASSPDGPSRGNQPQHF
>few|TRBJ1-3|NA|TRBV11-2
TGTGCCAGCAGGCCTGACAGTCTGGGTGGAAACACCATATATTTT
CASRPDSLGGNTIYF
>NA|TRBJ1-1|TRBD1|TRBV4-2
TGTGCCAGCAGCGGACCAGTGGGGACAGGGGATACTGAAGCTTTCTTT
CASSGPVGTGDTEAFF
>NA|TRBJ1-4|NA|TRBV5-1
TGCGCCAGCAGCTCCACCACCCCTGGCGAAAAACTGTTTTTT
CASSSTTPGEKLFF
>NA|TRBJ1-2|NA|TRBV7-9
TGTGCCAGCAGCTTGACCGGCTACACCTTC
CASSLTGYTF
>NA|TRBJ2-7|NA|TRBV11-2
TGTGCCAGCAGCGCGGGACCAAGGAGCTCCTACGAGCAGTACTTC
CASSAGPRSSYEQYF
>few|TRBJ1-1|NA|TRBV7-3
TGTGCCAGCAGCACTCACATGAACACTGAAGCTTTCTTT
CASSTHMNTEAFF
>NA|TRBJ2-2|NA|TRBV12-3/TRBV12-4
TGTGCCAGCAGCCGGAGCGCCAGGGAGCTGTTTTTT
CASSRSARELFF
>NA|TRBJ2-2|NA|TRBV5-1
TGCGCCAGCAGCTTGGACCCTGGGACCGGGGAGCTGTTTTTT
CASSLDPGTGELFF
>NA|TRBJ2-3|TRBD2|TRBV5-1
TGCGCCAGCAGCTTGGCGGCCGGGGGGACAGATACGCAGTATTTT
CASSLAAGGTDTQYF
>NA|TRBJ2-7|NA|TRBV6-5
TGTGCCAGCAGTCAAACAGGGATGTCCTACGAGCAGTACTTC
CASSQTGMSYEQYF
>NA|TRBJ2-5|NA|TRBV3-1/TRBV3-2
TGTGCCAGCAGCCAAGATCTCAGCGTTAAAGAGACCCAGTACTTC
CASSQDLSVKETQYF
>NA|TRBJ1-4|TRBD1|TRBV30
TGTGCCTGGAGTGTAGGCACAGGGGCTTTTGGGAGTGAAAAACTGTTTTTT
CAWSVGTGAFGSEKLFF
>NA|TRBJ1-1|NA|TRBV6-4
TGTGCCAGCAGCCCGGAGGCAGGGATCACTGAAGCTTTCTTT
CASSPEAGITEAFF
>NA|TRBJ2-2|NA|TRBV24-1
TGTGCCACCAGTACGGCCGGTGGGTCCGGGGAGCTGTTTTTT
CATSTAGGSGELFF
>NA|TRBJ1-1|TRBD1|TRBV5-1
TGCGCCAGCAGCTTGGGGACAGGGGGGATGAACACTGAAGCTTTCTTT
CASSLGTGGMNTEAFF
>NA|TRBJ2-5|NA|TRBV19
TGTGCCAGTAGTCCATCGGGGGGCCGAGAGACCCAGTACTTC
CASSPSGGRETQYF
>NA|TRBJ2-1|TRBD2|TRBV4-2
TGTGCCAGCAGCCCTCCGGGACTAGACAATGAGCAGTTCTTC
CASSPPGLDNEQFF
>NA|TRBJ2-3|TRBD1|TRBV10-3
TGTGCCATCAGTGAGACGACAGGGGTGGCCACAGATACGCAGTATTTT
CAISETTGVATDTQYF
>NA|TRBJ1-2|TRBD1|TRBV2
TGTGCCAGCAGTGAATCCAGGGGGCCCTATGGCTACACCTTC
CASSESRGPYGYTF
>NA|TRBJ2-1|NA|TRBV9
TGTGCCAGCAGCGTGGGGCAGGAGTACAATGAGCAGTTCTTC
CASSVGQEYNEQFF
>NA|TRBJ2-3|TRBD2|TRBV10-3
TGTGCCATCAGTGCGGAGCGGGAGGCAGATACGCAGTATTTT
CAISAEREADTQYF
>once|TRBJ2-5|NA|TRBV12-3/TRBV12-4
TGTGCCAGCAGTTTACTTGGTCTAGAGACCCAGTACTTC
CASSLLGLETQYF
>few|TRBJ2-3|TRBD1|TRBV27
TGTGCCAGCAGGGGACAGAGCACAGATACGCAGTATTTT
CASRGQSTDTQYF
>once|TRBJ2-3|NA|TRBV2
TGTGCCAGCACGGTCAGCGGAAGCACAGATACGCAGTATTTT
CASTVSGSTDTQYF
>NA|TRBJ2-3|TRBD1|TRBV27
TGTGCCAGCAGGGACACCGGGACAGGGGTGCATACGCAGTATTTT
CASRDTGTGVHTQYF
>NA|TRBJ1-2|TRBD1|TRBV6-5
TGTGCCAGCAGTTACTCATCCGGGACAGGACGATACACCTTC
CASSYSSGTGRYTF
>NA|TRBJ2-5|TRBD2|TRBV9
TGTGCCAGCAGCCCAGACGGAGCGGGGGGCCGAAAGGAGACCCAGTACTTC
CASSPDGAGGRKETQYF
>NA|TRBJ1-5|TRBD1|TRBV6-5
TGTGCCAGCCGGGACAGTAGCAATCAGCCCCAGCATTTT
CASRDSSNQPQHF
>NA|TRBJ2-3|TRBD2|TRBV4-2
TGTGCCAGCAGCGCTCCTAGCGGGGGGGCCACAGATACGCAGTATTTT
CASSAPSGGATDTQYF
>NA|TRBJ2-7|TRBD2|TRBV30
TGTGCCTGGAGTACTAGCGGGGGACCCTACGAGCAGTACTTC
CAWSTSGGPYEQYF
>NA|TRBJ2-2|TRBD2|TRBV3-1/TRBV3-2
TGTGCCAGCAGCCTTTCCGGGACTAGAAACACCGGGGAGCTGTTTTTT
CASSLSGTRNTGELFF
>NA|TRBJ1-6|NA|TRBV4-3
TGCGCCAGCAGCCGAGTCTCGACATCTTATAATTCACCCCTCCACTTT
CASSRVSTSYNSPLHF